The T cell receptor beta chain described here comes from a study of T cell changes during pregnancy in multiple sclerosis (dated by TCRdb to between 2018 and 2021). At the level of the whole study: In women with multiple sclerosis, the researchers looked at how the T cell repertoire shifted as pregnancy progressed.

Library creation used the immunoSEQ multiplex PCR assay. TCRdb took over this immuneACCESS table, retaining in-frame rearrangements with V and J assigned. Such tables are incomplete; in checked studies, under half of the missing clones stem from an unresolved V gene, and the remainder is unexplained. The sample profile shows roughly 36,000 clones; 90% to 95% of them were found once. The ten largest clones capture about 5.9% of the sample. Regarding this clone: Its recognized antigen is unknown. Base qualities were left out, and no much larger clone turns up one base away.

Taken from the germline V gene, the CDR1 and CDR2 loops are SGHVS and FNYEAQ. The germline ends are 12 bases apart after V is trimmed by 0 bases and J by 3 bases. The CDR3 contains 15 residues, cysteine and phenylalanine counted. Of all the DNA, just the CDR3 is kept, 45 bases in frame from base 1. This TCR was recovered from a female donor with multiple sclerosis, enrolled in a pregnancy study. Recombination linked TRBV7-6 to TRBJ2-7, with TRBD2 tentatively as D gene (6 bases match). The source was CD8+ T cells from peripheral blood mononuclear cells, collected in the second trimester of pregnancy. At the DNA level, the sequence is TGTGCCAGCAGCTTAGCCGCGGGATTGGGCTACGAGCAGTACTTC. Its amino acids are CASSLAAGLGYEQYF.